This paragraph covers one TCR beta chain sequence. Its antigen remains unidentified. It has no much larger one-base neighbor in the sample; base qualities were not kept. This specimen comes from a study of vaccination effects on CD4 cells after COVID-19 (dated by TCRdb to between 2021 and 2024). Turning to the overall study: Each participant got two doses of an mRNA SARS-CoV-2 vaccine, either BNT162b2 or mRNA-1273. The study compared SARS-CoV-2 spike-specific CD4+ TCR repertoires before and after mRNA vaccination in COVID-19 convalescent patients and infection-naive vaccine recipients. The full study included 9 to 10 COVID-19 convalescent patients and several SARS-CoV-2-naive healthy vaccine recipients. In the study, cultures from other donors were sequenced using the Oncomine TCR Beta short-read assay on an Illumina iSeq 100. In a couple of convalescent patients, pre-vaccine samples were collected 16 days and one week ahead of the first dose, 142 and 148 days after COVID-19 diagnosis.

The receptor library was made with the immunoSEQ multiplex PCR assay. DNA from the cultured and isolated CD4+ T cells underwent TCR beta CDR3 sequencing. The published analysis was carried out like this. Non-productive TCR sequences were removed and reads were trimmed to the CDR3 region, keeping CDR3s of at least 7 amino acids. Antigen-specific clonotypes were identified with the MANAFEST web app by comparing expansion in peptide wells against reference cultures. For clones to be considered positive, expansion at FDR<0.05 versus reference and all other wells, an odds ratio above 5, and a frequency above 0.1% in two replicate wells were required. Clonotypes significantly expanded in SARS-CoV-2 spike wells and in at least one common cold coronavirus spike condition were defined as cross-reactive. CDR3 similarity was assessed by Levenshtein distance using the stringdist R package, and unrooted trees were constructed with ape in R 3.6.1. This is the immuneACCESS table as TCRdb keeps it, with only in-frame sequences that have V and J called. A part of the clones is gone; compared with another copy, unresolved V genes explain less than half, and the rest is unexplained. V and J calls plus clone size are reproduced from that table; the DNA served to infer D and trimming. Recorded for this sample are some 25,000 clones; around 77% of them occurred a single time. Roughly 17% of the sample belongs to the ten largest clones.

To identify antigen-specific CD4+ T cell clonotypes by their expansion, the ViraFEST assay first stimulated PBMC with viral peptide pools and then applied TCR sequencing. After about 10 days of culture, CD4+ T cells were isolated with the EasySep CD4+ T cell isolation kit. Convalescent patients had PCR-confirmed SARS-CoV-2 infection between March and December 2020, before Alpha, Beta and Delta variants emerged in the United States. Each well held 1.5 million to 2.5 million PBMC cultured in IMDM containing roughly 5% human AB serum, 8 to 10 IU/ml IL-2 and gentamicin, along with around 9.4 ug/ml peptides. On days 3 and 7, half of the culture medium was replaced with fresh IL-2-containing medium. Unless noted otherwise, every peptide stimulation condition was cultured in triplicate wells. Using Ficoll-Paque Plus gradient centrifugation, PBMC were separated from whole blood and then either used fresh or cryopreserved at -140C. The overlapping peptide pools covered the spike proteins of SARS-CoV-2 as well as those of the common cold coronaviruses HCoV-NL63, HCoV-OC43 and HCoV-229E. The QIAamp micro DNA kit was used to extract genomic DNA from the cultured CD4+ T cells.

Broader findings and caveats from the paper: In convalescent patients, the post-vaccine spike-reactive repertoire consisted mainly of new vaccine-induced clones, largely distinct from infection-induced clones. Marked clonal contraction was observed in both infection-induced and vaccine-induced clones at late post-vaccination timepoints, consistent with waning T cell responses. Only a small number of convalescent patients were included, and no early post-infection timepoints were available, which limited the study.

The material sequenced was CD4+ T cells from PBMCs cultured with SARS-CoV-2 spike peptides, taken before COVID-19 vaccination. This specimen's cell subset or site label, interpreted: SARS-CoV-2 spike overlapping peptide pool stimulation. The sequence was collected from a human donor who had a prior SARS-CoV-2 infection.

This receptor carries the CDR3 CASSLSPGRVAETQYF. The DNA reads TGCGCCAGCAGCCTTAGTCCAGGCAGGGTTGCGGAGACCCAGTACTTC. The V gene is TRBV5-1 and the J gene is TRBJ2-5, with TRBD1 as a weak D call on 5 bases. The CDR3 goes from the cysteine to the phenylalanine over 16 residues. The DNA shown is the 48-base CDR3, in frame from base 1. Reading the germline V gene gives CDR1 SGHRS and CDR2 YFSETQ. Relative to germline, V is 4 bases shorter and J is 5 bases shorter, with 21 bases between their ends.